One and the same sample provided the 30 T cell receptor beta chains below, sequenced in a study of T cells after yellow fever vaccination. From the 5' RACE reads, TCRdb called clonotypes with MiXCR, one entry per CDR3 protein. The sample records approximately 260,000 distinct CDR3 sequences, 10% to 15% being singletons. Sequences were derived from CD4+ T cells sorted from PBMCs, sampled 45 days after the yellow fever booster vaccination. These receptors all stem from a man in his thirties or forties who received the YFV17D yellow fever vaccine.

The V call is TRBV30, the J call TRBJ2-5; the D is unclear. The V gene lost 4 bases and the J gene lost 5 bases, with 14 bases spanning the gap. The CDR3 length is 13 residues. Per germline, CDR1 GTSNPN and CDR2 SVGIG (reference sequence). CDR3 nucleotide sequence: TGTGCCTGGACGGCTGAAGGACGCGAGACCCAGTACTTC. Amino acids: CAWTAEGRETQYF.

The J gene is TRBJ2-5, the V gene TRBV7-2, with a possible D match to TRBD2 (6 bases). Germline V gene sequence: CDR1 SGHTA, CDR2 FQGNSA. The CDR3 extends over 15 amino acids. The germline V and J ends were trimmed by 1 base and 4 bases, with 13 bases remaining between them. The CDR3 loop reads CASSLERAGGETQYF. The CDR3 DNA follows: TGTGCCAGCAGCTTAGAAAGGGCCGGGGGAGAGACCCAGTACTTC.

This clonotype has just a few counts. The CDR3 nucleotides read TGTGCCAGCAGCCTCCGCGATGGGCCCCAGCATTTT. Its translation: CASSLRDGPQHF. This chain joins TRBV7-2 and TRBJ1-5; unclear D gene. Germline V gene sequence: CDR1 SGHTA, CDR2 FQGNSA. V lost 5 bases and J 9 bases, leaving 11 bases between the germline ends. The CDR3 runs to 12 residues.

This clonotype occurred many times. The chain has TRBV29-1 and TRBJ2-5, with D perhaps TRBD1 or TRBD2 (6 bases each). Germline loops: CDR1 SQVTM, CDR2 ANQGSEA. The CDR3 sequence is 11 residues long. V was cut by 6 bases and J by 5 bases, with 10 bases left in between. The CDR3 DNA reads as TGCAGCGTGGGGGGCAGTGAGACCCAGTACTTC. It yields the protein CSVGGSETQYF.

Ten or more counts support this clonotype. The chain couples TRBV6-1 to TRBJ1-3; 8 bases fit TRBD1. Trimming took 6 bases from V and 0 from J; bases not matched to a gene: 10. The CDR3 runs to 17 residues. Germline CDR1 MNHNS, CDR2 SASEGT. The CDR3 DNA sequence: TGTGCCAGCAGGACAGACAGGGGACGAAACTCTGGAAACACCATATATTTT. This gives the protein CASRTDRGRNSGNTIYF.

The chain recombines TRBV7-2 with TRBJ2-2; a weak D match, TRBD2 (6 bases). The CDR3 covers 16 residues. Germline CDR1 is SGHTA and CDR2 is FQGNSA. Trimming left V 3 bases short and J 7 bases short, with 18 bases between. The CDR3 here is CASSFGPAGIGGELFF. The DNA of the CDR3 is TGTGCCAGCAGCTTTGGCCCAGCGGGTATCGGCGGGGAGCTGTTTTTT.

This clonotype was seen a few times. The V gene is TRBV6-1, the J gene TRBJ2-1; D unresolved. CDR1 and CDR2 from the germline V gene are MNHNS and SASEGT. V was shortened by 2 bases and J by 5 bases, with 28 bases between the two germline ends. This CDR3 has 20 residues. For the CDR3, the DNA is TGTGCCAGCAGTGAAAATCCTGGAAAAGGTAGTGGGTTAATTCACAATGAGCAGTTCTTC. The encoded protein is CASSENPGKGSGLIHNEQFF.

Only a few counts were recorded for this clonotype. This chain links TRBV12-3 or TRBV12-4 with TRBJ1-6; 8 positions match TRBD1. Trimming took 6 bases from V and 8 from J; bases not matched to a gene: 3. The length of the CDR3 is 13 residues. DNA of the CDR3: TGTGCCAGCAGAAGACAGGGGTATTCACCCCTCCACTTT. Amino acid sequence: CASRRQGYSPLHF.

This clonotype was counted only a few times. This chain links TRBV6-2 or TRBV6-3 with TRBJ1-5; 11 bases map to TRBD1. Germline V gene lookup returns CDR1 MNHEY and CDR2 SVGEGT. Trimming removed 6 bases from V and 11 bases from J; junction bases left unmatched: 6. This CDR3 spans 13 amino acids. CDR3 in amino acids: CASSSDRGRSQHF. The CDR3 bases are TGTGCCAGCAGCTCGGACAGGGGGCGGTCCCAGCATTTT.

The CDR3 sequence: CASSPEAVAGGNYEQFF. DNA of the CDR3: TGTGCCAGCAGCCCCGAAGCAGTAGCGGGAGGTAACTATGAGCAGTTCTTC. The V and J genes are TRBV4-2 and TRBJ2-1, with 10 bases that match TRBD2. The germline CDR1 and CDR2 sequences are LGHNA and YNFKEQ. V lost 4 bases and J lost 8; bases outside the gene matches: 14. The CDR3 extends over 17 amino acids.

This clonotype was detected many times. The V call is TRBV7-2, the J call TRBJ2-5, with D possibly being TRBD1 (5 bases). The CDR3 is 12 amino acids. Trimming removed 5 bases at V and 7 bases at J, with 11 bases between. Germline V CDR1 and CDR2: SGHTA, FQGNSA. The CDR3 loop reads CASSRNQGTQYF. For the CDR3, the DNA is TGTGCCAGCAGCAGAAACCAGGGGACCCAGTACTTC.

This clonotype was counted a few times. CDR3 sequence reads: CASSKKGTASRHHGYTF. CDR3 in DNA: TGTGCCAGCAGCAAAAAAGGGACGGCAAGTCGACACCATGGCTACACCTTC. The J gene is TRBJ1-2, the V gene TRBV21-1. TRBV21-1 has pseudogene status. CDR3 length: 17 residues.

This clonotype was counted many times. CDR3 in DNA: TGTGCCAGCAGCCAGAGAAGGGACAGGCCCACAGATACGCAGTATTTT. This encodes CASSQRRDRPTDTQYF. The chain combines TRBV7-8 with TRBJ2-3; TRBD1 matches 8 bases. Germline V gives CDR1 SGHVS, CDR2 FQNEAQ. The junction had 9 bases not matched to a gene; V was cut back by 5 bases and J by 2 bases. The CDR3 loop spans 16 amino acids.

This clonotype was found many times. The chain recombines TRBV20-1 with TRBJ1-1; no clear D gene. The CDR3 contains 15 residues. V was cut by 0 bases and J by 1 base, with 12 bases left in between. Germline V gene sequence: CDR1 DFQATT, CDR2 SNEGSKA (reference sequence). The CDR3 DNA sequence: TGCAGTGCTAGAGATGCGGGAAGGGCGAACACTGAAGCTTTCTTT. It encodes CSARDAGRANTEAFF.

The chain uses TRBV20-1 and TRBJ2-1; 10 bases are a match to TRBD2. Germline V lookup: CDR1 DFQATT, CDR2 SNEGSKA (reference sequence). The CDR3 is made up of 16 amino acids. The V segment lost 3 bases and the J segment 4 bases; nucleotides outside the gene matches: 9. CDR3 DNA: TGCAGTGCTAGGAGCGGGGGGGCCGGACAGTACAATGAGCAGTTCTTC. Its translation is CSARSGGAGQYNEQFF.

J is TRBJ1-6 and V is TRBV7-2, with TRBD1 matching over 7 bases. V lost 5 bases to trimming and J lost 10 bases; unmatched junction nucleotides: 8. Germline CDR1 SGHTA, CDR2 FQGNSA. The CDR3 extends over 14 amino acids. The CDR3 coding sequence is TGTGCCAGCAGCCTCAGGGGGTCCGGCTCACCCCTCCACTTT. This translates into CASSLRGSGSPLHF.

The rearrangement uses TRBV9 and TRBJ2-5; maybe TRBD2 (6 bases). With 3 bases removed from V and 4 bases from J, the gap between germline ends came to 19 bases. The CDR3 contains 16 residues. The germline V gene has CDR1 SGDLS and CDR2 YYNGEE. The CDR3 sequence is CASSAPVVAEGETQYF. In DNA form, the CDR3 reads TGTGCCAGCAGCGCCCCTGTTGTAGCGGAAGGAGAGACCCAGTACTTC.

This clonotype has just a few counts. The CDR3 sequence is CSAVRVVNEKLFF. DNA for the CDR3: TGCAGTGCCGTCAGGGTGGTAAATGAAAAACTGTTTTTT. The chain recombines TRBV20-1 with TRBJ1-4, with TRBD1 as a possible D gene (5 bases). CDR1 and CDR2 (germline): DFQATT, SNEGSKA (reference sequence). The V end was cut by 6 bases, the J end by 5 bases, with 13 bases between. The CDR3 is 13 residues long.

This chain links TRBV3-1 with TRBJ2-1; no clear D gene. The CDR3 is 13 residues long. Trimming stripped 4 bases from V and 7 bases from J, with 11 bases between. The germline gives CDR1 LGHDT, CDR2 YNNKEL (reference sequence). The CDR3 is CASSPGPPNEQFF. The CDR3 bases are TGTGCCAGCAGCCCCGGACCCCCAAATGAGCAGTTCTTC.

This clonotype was seen at least ten times. The rearrangement uses TRBV20-1 and TRBJ2-1; 10 bases align to TRBD2. CDR3 size: 15 residues. Germline V gene data show CDR1 as DFQATT and CDR2 as SNEGSKA (reference sequence). Trimming removed 3 bases from V and 11 bases from J; junction bases left unmatched: 13. The CDR3 DNA follows: TGCAGTGCTAGTGGGGCTAGCGGGAGTTCGGAACAGCAGTTCTTC. This translates into CSASGASGSSEQQFF.

This clonotype was observed at least ten times. The chain links TRBV11-2 to TRBJ2-7, with 7 bases that match TRBD1. V was clipped by 5 bases and J by 3 bases; unmatched bases: 7. The germline gives CDR1 SGHAT, CDR2 FQNNGV. This CDR3 has 14 amino acids. Written as DNA, the CDR3 is TGTGCCAGCAGCCTAATCGGACAGGTCTACGAGCAGTACTTC. This sequence encodes CASSLIGQVYEQYF.

DNA of the CDR3: TGTGCCAGCAGCTTATGGTACGAGCAGTACTTC. It translates to CASSLWYEQYF. The V and J genes are TRBV7-3 and TRBJ2-7; D remains ambiguous. V was clipped by 2 bases and J by 4 bases, with 3 bases between them. Germline V gene data show CDR1 as SGHTA and CDR2 as FQGTGA. The CDR3 is 11 residues long. Supplemented by reference TRBV7-3 and TRBJ2-7, the full variable domain reads GAGVSQTPSNKVTEKGKYVELRCDPISGHTALYWYRQSLGQGPEFLIYFQGTGAADDSGLPNDRFFAVRPEGSVSTLKIQRTERGDSAVYLCASSLWYEQYFGPGTRLTVT.

This clonotype was found a few times. V and J are TRBV28 and TRBJ2-3; 7 positions match TRBD2. CDR1 is MDHEN, CDR2 SYDVKM, per germline. J was trimmed by 0 bases and V by 8 bases; bases with no gene match: 5. The CDR3 totals 14 residues. CDR3 nucleotides: TGTGCCAGCTTATCGGGAGGAAGCACAGATACGCAGTATTTT. This gives the protein CASLSGGSTDTQYF.

The sample holds a few counts of this clonotype. The chain couples TRBV20-1 to TRBJ1-1, with a tentative D call TRBD1 (5 bases). Germline CDR1 reads DFQATT; CDR2 reads SNEGSKA (reference sequence). V was trimmed by 5 bases and J by 6 bases, leaving 10 bases between them. The CDR3 has 11 amino acids. Here the CDR3 reads CSAPREAEAFF. Here the CDR3 DNA reads TGCAGTGCTCCCAGGGAAGCTGAAGCTTTCTTT.

The J gene is TRBJ1-5, the V gene TRBV4-2; no firm D call. The CDR3 extends over 16 amino acids. CDR1 is LGHNA, CDR2 YNFKEQ, per germline. Trimming left V 0 bases short and J 0 bases short, with 9 bases between. The CDR3 nucleotides read TGTGCCAGCAGCCAAGATCCTCAAATTAGCAATCAGCCCCAGCATTTT. It specifies CASSQDPQISNQPQHF.

The V call is TRBV12-3 or TRBV12-4, the J call TRBJ1-2; 9 bases match TRBD1. J was trimmed by 8 bases and V by 6 bases; bases with no gene match: 13. This CDR3 has 15 residues. The chain's CDR3 is CASSLLLDRGRGYTF. As DNA, the CDR3 is TGTGCCAGCAGCCTCCTCTTGGACAGGGGAAGAGGCTACACCTTC.

This rearrangement joins TRBV7-2 to TRBJ2-1, with D perhaps matching TRBD2 (6 bases). Germline lookup yields CDR1 SGHTA and CDR2 FQGNSA. Trimming took 3 bases from V and 9 from J, leaving 18 bases between them. The CDR3 totals 15 residues. In DNA, the CDR3 is TGTGCCAGCAGCTTTAGTGGGGGACTTCGGGGTGAGCAGTTCTTC. Translated, it gives CASSFSGGLRGEQFF.

The V gene is TRBV4-3, the J gene TRBJ1-2, with D unclear. Trimming cost V 0 bases and J 4 bases, with 12 bases left between them. This CDR3 contains 15 residues. CDR1 and CDR2 from the germline V gene are LGHNA and YSLEER. The CDR3 DNA follows: TGCGCCAGCAGCCAAGACACGGGTAGGATCTATGGCTACACCTTC. This sequence encodes CASSQDTGRIYGYTF.

This clonotype was detected ten times or more. The chain couples TRBV7-9 to TRBJ1-4; D perhaps matches TRBD1 (5 bases). The germline CDR1 and CDR2 sequences are SEHNR and FQNEAQ (reference sequence). This CDR3 is built from 14 residues. Trimming pared 2 bases from V and 4 bases from J, leaving 8 bases between. For the CDR3, the DNA is TGTGCCAGCAGCTTACAGGGCTATAATGAAAAACTGTTTTTT. Translated, it gives CASSLQGYNEKLFF.

This clonotype showed up many times. The CDR3, as DNA: TGCGCCAGCAGTCGGCGGGCGGGCGACGAGCAGTACTTC. Translating it yields CASSRRAGDEQYF. The rearrangement uses TRBV10-1 and TRBJ2-7; possibly TRBD2 for D (5 bases). Trimming left V 5 bases short and J 5 bases short, with 13 bases between. The germline V gene has CDR1 WNHNN and CDR2 SYGVQD (reference sequence). The CDR3 spans 13 residues.